The 28 T cell receptor beta chains in this list originate from one sample, sequenced in a study of blood T cell repertoires in COVID-19. TCRdb's copy holds only in-frame clones and misses some; the assay was immunoSEQ multiplex PCR. The table lists over 150,000 clones, 80% to 90% of them singletons. The sample was PBMCs or T cells enriched from blood (not recorded which). All receptors derive from a man aged 45 to 65 who had recovered from COVID-19.

This clone has only one observation. V and J are TRBV27 and TRBJ2-2; TRBD2 aligns across 11 bases. Germline CDR1 reads MNHEY; CDR2 reads SMNVEV (reference sequence). V lost 5 bases, J lost 6 bases, and 14 bases stayed unmatched. The CDR3 is 18 amino acids. For the CDR3, the DNA is TGTGCCAGCAGTCCACGCCGGGGAGTAGCGGGGGGGTCCGGGGAGCTGTTTTTT. Its protein is CASSPRRGVAGGSGELFF.

V is TRBV18 and J is TRBJ1-1; 7 bases match TRBD1. V gave up 8 bases and J gave up 0 bases; unmatched junction bases: 21. The CDR3 spans 19 residues. CDR1 and CDR2 (germline): KGHSH, LQKENI. Written as DNA, the CDR3 is TGTGCCAGCCGATCTCTTCCGTCCCGGGACAGACTTTTGAACACTGAAGCTTTCTTT. Its protein product is CASRSLPSRDRLLNTEAFF.

The J gene is TRBJ1-5, the V gene TRBV18; D remains ambiguous. The CDR3 has 18 amino acids. V lost 0 bases to trimming and J lost 2 bases, with 17 bases between them. The germline V gene has CDR1 KGHSH and CDR2 LQKENI. The CDR3 loop is CASSPPGVSGLGNQPQHF. For the CDR3, the DNA is TGTGCCAGCTCACCACCGGGTGTGTCGGGGTTGGGCAATCAGCCCCAGCATTTT.

The chain uses TRBV9 and TRBJ2-7; the D gene is possibly TRBD1 (5 bases). CDR3 length: 15 residues. Germline CDR1 and CDR2: SGDLS and YYNGEE. V dropped 0 bases and J dropped 1 base, with 11 bases sitting between them. The DNA for the CDR3 is TGTGCCAGCAGCGTAGGGGGCAGACAATCCTACGAGCAGTACTTC. It is translated as CASSVGGRQSYEQYF.

The chain couples TRBV11-3 to TRBJ1-1, with D possibly being TRBD1 (6 bases). V was clipped by 5 bases and J by 0 bases, with 13 bases between them. CDR1 and CDR2 (germline): SGHNT, YENEEA. The CDR3 extends over 15 amino acids. DNA of the CDR3: TGTGCCAGCAGCCCCGGGGGGACACTGAACACTGAAGCTTTCTTT. Translated: CASSPGGTLNTEAFF.

The rearrangement joins TRBV5-4 to TRBJ2-3, with 10 bases lining up with TRBD2. Germline CDR1 SGHNT, CDR2 YYREEE (reference sequence). This CDR3 contains 15 residues. The J segment lost 5 bases and the V segment lost 4 bases, leaving 7 bases of the junction unmatched. The CDR3 bases are TGTGCCAGCAGCCCAGCGGGGGGGCAGGTAGATACGCAGTATTTT. Amino acids: CASSPAGGQVDTQYF.

The gene calls are TRBV7-2 and TRBJ1-5, with D uncertain. Germline V gene lookup returns CDR1 SGHTA and CDR2 FQGNSA. The CDR3 runs to 15 residues. The V gene lost 0 bases and the J gene lost 4 bases, with 10 bases spanning the gap. For the CDR3, the DNA is TGTGCCAGCAGCTTAGCGCCGGGTCAGAATCAGCCCCAGCATTTT. Translation gives CASSLAPGQNQPQHF. The variable domain in full, with the rest retrieved from reference TRBV7-2 and TRBJ1-5, is GAGVSQSPSNKVTEKGKDVELRCDPISGHTALYWYRQSLGQGLEFLIYFQGNSAPDKSGLPSDRFSAERTGGSVSTLTIQRTQQEDSAVYLCASSLAPGQNQPQHFGDGTRLSIL.

The chain employs TRBV4-3 and TRBJ2-3, with 13 bases lining up with TRBD2. V shed 1 base and J 3 bases; nucleotides not matched to a gene: 4. The CDR3 is made up of 17 amino acids. Germline lookup yields CDR1 LGHNA and CDR2 YSLEER. As DNA, the CDR3 is TGCGCCAGCAGCCAAGGTCGACTAGCGGGGGGTACAGATACGCAGTATTTT. This encodes CASSQGRLAGGTDTQYF.

The chain is built from TRBV9 and TRBJ1-2, with 7 bases lining up with TRBD1. The V gene's germline CDR1 is SGDLS and CDR2 YYNGEE. J lost 5 bases, V lost 0 bases, and 13 bases had no gene match. The length of the CDR3 is 17 residues. The CDR3, as DNA: TGTGCCAGCAGCGTAGCCCCCGGACAGGAGGGCGTATATGGCTACACCTTC. Translated, it gives CASSVAPGQEGVYGYTF.

This chain connects TRBV5-5 to TRBJ2-5, with 10 nucleotides matching TRBD1. J was trimmed by 5 bases and V by 6 bases; bases with no gene match: 7. The CDR3 length is 14 residues. Germline CDR1 SGHKS, CDR2 YYEKEE (reference sequence). In nucleotides, the CDR3 is TGTGCCAGCACTCCTTTGACAGGGGGCGAGACCCAGTACTTC. It yields the protein CASTPLTGGETQYF. The whole variable domain, filled in from reference TRBV5-5 and TRBJ2-5, reads DAGVTQSPTHLIKTRGQQVTLRCSPISGHKSVSWYQQVLGQGPQFIFQYYEKEERGRGNFPDRFSARQFPNYSSELNVNALLLGDSALYLCASTPLTGGETQYFGPGTRLLVL.

The chain joins TRBV10-3 to TRBJ2-1; D is unresolved. The CDR3 sequence is 11 residues long. Trimming left V 3 bases short and J 7 bases short, with 4 bases between. Germline values: CDR1 ENHRY, CDR2 SYGVKD. The CDR3 DNA follows: TGTGCCATCAGTGACTTAAATGAGCAGTTCTTC. Its translation: CAISDLNEQFF.

The J gene is TRBJ1-2, the V gene TRBV6-5, with D unclear. Germline V CDR1 and CDR2: MNHEY, SVGAGI. The V end lost 5 bases, the J end lost 8 bases, and 18 bases lay between the germline ends. This CDR3 is built from 14 residues. The CDR3 DNA is TGTGCCAGCAGTCCACCCGGGAACGCTCAGGGCTACACCTTC. It encodes CASSPPGNAQGYTF.

The chain combines TRBV5-6 with TRBJ2-7; 11 positions match TRBD2. This CDR3 has 14 amino acids. V was clipped by 4 bases and J by 6 bases; unmatched bases: 6. The V gene's germline CDR1 is SGHDT and CDR2 YYEEEE. The CDR3 DNA reads as TGTGCCAGCAGCGTGAATAGCGGGGGGGCCGAGCAGTACTTC. Translated: CASSVNSGGAEQYF.

The chain carries TRBV18 and TRBJ2-1, with TRBD1 matching over 10 bases. J was trimmed by 8 bases and V by 0 bases; bases with no gene match: 10. The CDR3 covers 17 residues. Germline-derived CDR1 and CDR2 are KGHSH and LQKENI. CDR3 sequence: CASSPPIGQGGSDEQFF. Written as DNA, the CDR3 is TGTGCCAGCTCACCACCTATCGGACAGGGGGGTAGCGATGAGCAGTTCTTC.

The V call is TRBV5-5, the J call TRBJ1-5, with D maybe TRBD1 (5 bases). V was pared by 0 bases and J by 6 bases, with 16 bases between. Per germline, CDR1 SGHKS and CDR2 YYEKEE (reference sequence). This CDR3 region has 16 residues. CDR3 DNA sequence: TGTGCCAGCAGCTTGGCCTTGATGGGGGGTGGTCAGCCCCAGCATTTT. This sequence encodes CASSLALMGGGQPQHF. Looking up the rest from reference TRBV5-5 and TRBJ1-5 gives the full variable domain: DAGVTQSPTHLIKTRGQQVTLRCSPISGHKSVSWYQQVLGQGPQFIFQYYEKEERGRGNFPDRFSARQFPNYSSELNVNALLLGDSALYLCASSLALMGGGQPQHFGDGTRLSIL.

The chain carries TRBV21-1 and TRBJ1-2; the table's D call, TRBD1, was not checked against the DNA. TRBV21-1 is annotated as a pseudogene. CDR3 length: 12 residues. The CDR3 DNA follows: TGTGCCAGCCCAGGGACAACCTATGGCTACACCTTC. This sequence encodes CASPGTTYGYTF.

This clone was counted a single time. The chain employs TRBV29-1 and TRBJ2-1; D unclear. V gave up 4 bases and J gave up 8 bases, with 9 bases separating them. Per the germline V gene, CDR1 is SQVTM and CDR2 is ANQGSEA. CDR3 length equals 11 residues. In nucleotides, the CDR3 is TGCAGCGTTGGGGTGGGCCATGAGCAGTTCTTC. It is translated as CSVGVGHEQFF.

This clone appeared a few times. J is TRBJ2-7 and V is TRBV3-1 (or the pseudogene TRBV3-2); D call uncertain. This CDR3 is 14 amino acids long. Deletions cut 1 base from V and 4 bases from J, with 11 bases between. Germline V gene lookup returns CDR1 LGHDT and CDR2 YNNKEL (reference sequence). The CDR3 spells CASSQGLASYEQYF. The CDR3 DNA reads as TGTGCCAGCAGCCAAGGGTTAGCTTCGTACGAGCAGTACTTC.

This clone was found a few times. The chain links TRBV6-5 to TRBJ2-3; 14 bases line up with TRBD2. The CDR3 sequence is 15 residues long. Germline values: CDR1 MNHEY, CDR2 SVGAGI. V shed 6 bases, J shed 4 bases, and the junction held 3 bases outside the gene matches. The CDR3 DNA reads TGTGCCAGCAGCGGGACTAGCGGGGGAGCAGATACGCAGTATTTT. Translation gives CASSGTSGGADTQYF.

This clone was detected only once. The rearrangement joins TRBV29-1 to TRBJ1-1; 8 bases line up with TRBD1. Per germline, CDR1 SQVTM and CDR2 ANQGSEA. The ends lost 7 bases at V and 1 base at J; junction bases unmatched: 11. CDR3 length: 15 amino acids. The CDR3: CSGGTGLTSNTEAFF. The CDR3 DNA is TGCAGCGGGGGGACAGGCCTCACATCGAACACTGAAGCTTTCTTT.

V gene TRBV6-5 combines with J gene TRBJ1-5; 8 bases align to TRBD1. The germline gives CDR1 MNHEY, CDR2 SVGAGI. V shed 2 bases, J shed 3 bases, and the junction held 3 bases outside the gene matches. The length of the CDR3 is 15 residues. This CDR3 reads CASSYDRGNNQPQHF. For the CDR3, the DNA is TGTGCCAGCAGTTACGACAGGGGCAACAATCAGCCCCAGCATTTT.

V and J are TRBV18 and TRBJ1-5; 8 bases are a match to TRBD1. V lost 0 bases to trimming and J lost 7 bases; unmatched junction nucleotides: 11. The germline V gene has CDR1 KGHSH and CDR2 LQKENI. The CDR3 spans 17 residues. This CDR3 reads CASSPPISGGYEQPQHF. CDR3 coding DNA: TGTGCCAGCTCACCACCGATTTCAGGGGGCTACGAGCAGCCCCAGCATTTT.

The rearrangement uses TRBV12-3 or TRBV12-4 and TRBJ1-5; D gene unclear. V lost 7 bases and J 7 bases, leaving 11 bases between the germline ends. CDR3 length equals 12 residues. Here the CDR3 DNA reads TGTGCCAGCACACGAGCGTCGCAGCCCCAGCATTTT. Protein sequence: CASTRASQPQHF.

The chain combines TRBV4-3 with TRBJ1-1; D is possibly TRBD1 (5 bases). The CDR3 runs to 12 residues. The germline V and J ends were trimmed by 3 bases and 8 bases, with 10 bases remaining between them. The germline CDR1 and CDR2 sequences are LGHNA and YSLEER. CDR3: CASSHYRLEAFF. CDR3 in DNA: TGCGCCAGCAGCCATTACAGGTTGGAAGCTTTCTTT.

The chain joins TRBV7-2 to TRBJ2-5, with D maybe TRBD1 (5 bases). The CDR3 is 13 amino acids. V shed 5 bases and J shed 7 bases, with 14 bases lying between them. Germline loops: CDR1 SGHTA, CDR2 FQGNSA. In DNA form, the CDR3 reads TGTGCCAGCAGCGATCAGGGTATCGGGACCCAGTACTTC. The encoded protein is CASSDQGIGTQYF. Complete variable domain (other parts from reference TRBV7-2 and TRBJ2-5): GAGVSQSPSNKVTEKGKDVELRCDPISGHTALYWYRQSLGQGLEFLIYFQGNSAPDKSGLPSDRFSAERTGGSVSTLTIQRTQQEDSAVYLCASSDQGIGTQYFGPGTRLLVL.

Only a few counts were recorded for this clone. The chain couples TRBV4-3 to TRBJ1-2; tentatively, D is TRBD1 (6 bases). Trimming cost V 0 bases and J 7 bases, with 18 bases left between them. This CDR3 is built from 16 residues. In germline, CDR1 is LGHNA, CDR2 YSLEER. CDR3 nucleotide sequence: TGCGCCAGCAGCCAAGACTTCGCAGGGGTAGTCTCTGGCTACACCTTC. Translating it yields CASSQDFAGVVSGYTF.

CDR3 region: CASSWVQGDTQYF. The CDR3 DNA sequence: TGCGCCAGCAGCTGGGTTCAGGGAGATACGCAGTATTTT. This chain uses TRBV5-1 with TRBJ2-3; D is perhaps TRBD1 (5 bases). Germline values: CDR1 SGHRS, CDR2 YFSETQ. This CDR3 is 13 amino acids long. Trimming removed 3 bases from V and 5 bases from J, with 10 bases in between.

This chain connects TRBV9 to TRBJ1-1; D is perhaps TRBD1 (6 bases). The CDR3 has 15 amino acids. The V end was cut by 4 bases, the J end by 5 bases, with 18 bases between. Germline CDR1 reads SGDLS; CDR2 reads YYNGEE. The CDR3 region is CASSTDLQGETEAFF. The CDR3 bases are TGTGCCAGCAGCACCGACTTACAGGGAGAGACTGAAGCTTTCTTT.